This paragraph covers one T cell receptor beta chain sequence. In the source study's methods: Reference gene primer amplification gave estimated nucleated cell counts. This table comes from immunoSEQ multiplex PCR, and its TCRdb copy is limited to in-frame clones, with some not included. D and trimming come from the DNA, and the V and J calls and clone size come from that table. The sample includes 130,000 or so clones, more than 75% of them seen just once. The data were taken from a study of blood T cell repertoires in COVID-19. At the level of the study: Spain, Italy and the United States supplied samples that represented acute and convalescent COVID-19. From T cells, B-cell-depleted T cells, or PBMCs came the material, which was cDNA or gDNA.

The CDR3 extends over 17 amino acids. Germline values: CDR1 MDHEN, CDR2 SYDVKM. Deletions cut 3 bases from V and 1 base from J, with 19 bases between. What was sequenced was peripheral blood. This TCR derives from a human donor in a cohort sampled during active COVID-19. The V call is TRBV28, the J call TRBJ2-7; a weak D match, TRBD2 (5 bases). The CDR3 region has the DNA TGTGCCAGCAGTTTGAGGTTACGAGGGATTGATTCCTACGAGCAGTACTTC. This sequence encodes CASSLRLRGIDSYEQYF.